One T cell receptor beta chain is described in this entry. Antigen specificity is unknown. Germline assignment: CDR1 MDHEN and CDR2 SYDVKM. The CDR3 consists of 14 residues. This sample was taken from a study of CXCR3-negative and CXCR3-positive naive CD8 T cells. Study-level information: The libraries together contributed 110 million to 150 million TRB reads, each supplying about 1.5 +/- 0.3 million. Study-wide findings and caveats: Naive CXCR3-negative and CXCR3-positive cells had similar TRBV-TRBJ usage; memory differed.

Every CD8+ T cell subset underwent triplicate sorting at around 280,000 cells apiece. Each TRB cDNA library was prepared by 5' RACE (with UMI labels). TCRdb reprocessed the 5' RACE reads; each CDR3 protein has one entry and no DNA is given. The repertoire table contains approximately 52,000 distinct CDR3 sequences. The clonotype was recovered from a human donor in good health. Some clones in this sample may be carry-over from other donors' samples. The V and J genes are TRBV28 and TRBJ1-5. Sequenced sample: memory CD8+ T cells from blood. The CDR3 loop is CASSFGRRNQPQHF.